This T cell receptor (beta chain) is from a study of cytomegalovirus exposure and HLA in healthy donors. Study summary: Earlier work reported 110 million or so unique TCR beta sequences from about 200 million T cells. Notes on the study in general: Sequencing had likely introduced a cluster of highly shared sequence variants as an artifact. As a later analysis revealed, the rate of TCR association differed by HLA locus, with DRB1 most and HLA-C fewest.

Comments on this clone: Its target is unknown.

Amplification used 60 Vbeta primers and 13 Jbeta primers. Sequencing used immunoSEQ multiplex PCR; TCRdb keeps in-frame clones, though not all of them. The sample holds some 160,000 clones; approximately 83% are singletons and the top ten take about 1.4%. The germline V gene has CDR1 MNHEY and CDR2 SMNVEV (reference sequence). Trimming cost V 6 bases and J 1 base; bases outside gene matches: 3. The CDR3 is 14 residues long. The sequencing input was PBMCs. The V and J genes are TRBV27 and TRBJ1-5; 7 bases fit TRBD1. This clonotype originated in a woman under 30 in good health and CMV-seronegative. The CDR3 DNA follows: TGTGCCAGCAGGACGACAGGGAGCAATCAGCCCCAGCATTTT. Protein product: CASRTTGSNQPQHF.